Listed below are T cell receptor beta chains from one sample, sequenced in a study of untreated major depressive disorder. Profiling relied on immunoSEQ multiplex PCR, and the TCRdb table lists in-frame clones only, not all of them. The repertoire has some 20,000 clones, 87% of them found once; the top ten carry about 5%. Sequenced sample: CD4+ T cells from PBMCs. The receptors were sampled from a woman aged 25 to 39 in good health. The CDR3 runs from the conserved cysteine through the conserved F or W. Fields, in order: J gene, V gene, D gene, CDR3 length, CDR3 DNA, CDR3 protein. The D gene is left open where the match is weak.

j_gene: TRBJ2-3; v_gene: TRBV30; d_gene: TRBD2; len: 14; CDR3nt: TGTGCCTGGAGGGGACTAGCGGGGACAGATACGCAGTATTTT; CDR3aa: CAWRGLAGTDTQYF
j_gene: TRBJ1-5; v_gene: TRBV6-1; d_gene: .; len: 14; CDR3nt: TGTGCCAGCAGAAAACAAGACAGAAATCAGCCCCAGCATTTT; CDR3aa: CASRKQDRNQPQHF
j_gene: TRBJ2-5; v_gene: TRBV13; d_gene: TRBD1; len: 17; CDR3nt: TGTGCCAGCAGCTTACGGGGCCGGGACAGGGGGCTAGAGACCCAGTACTTC; CDR3aa: CASSLRGRDRGLETQYF
j_gene: TRBJ1-6; v_gene: TRBV5-1; d_gene: .; len: 19; CDR3nt: TGCGCCAGCAGCCCACGAAGCATTACAGGGAGCTCCTATAATTCACCCCTCCACTTT; CDR3aa: CASSPRSITGSSYNSPLHF
j_gene: TRBJ2-7; v_gene: TRBV6-6; d_gene: .; len: 11; CDR3nt: TGTGCCAGCAGTTATCGATACGAGCAGTACTTC; CDR3aa: CASSYRYEQYF
j_gene: TRBJ1-2; v_gene: TRBV30; d_gene: .; len: 14; CDR3nt: TGTGCCTGGAGTGTTGTAGGAGCTAACTATGGCTACACCTTC; CDR3aa: CAWSVVGANYGYTF
j_gene: TRBJ2-3; v_gene: TRBV7-3; d_gene: TRBD2; len: 17; CDR3nt: TGTGCCAGCAGCTTAGGAAATCGGGGGGGCTCGGCAGATACGCAGTATTTT; CDR3aa: CASSLGNRGGSADTQYF
j_gene: TRBJ1-3; v_gene: TRBV29-1; d_gene: TRBD1; len: 14; CDR3nt: TGCAGCGGTCTCGGACAGGGGGCTGGAAACACCATATATTTT; CDR3aa: CSGLGQGAGNTIYF
j_gene: TRBJ2-3; v_gene: TRBV4-2; d_gene: TRBD2; len: 18; CDR3nt: TGTGCCAGCAGCCAACGCCTAGCGGGAGACGCTAGCACAGATACGCAGTATTTT; CDR3aa: CASSQRLAGDASTDTQYF
j_gene: TRBJ2-7; v_gene: TRBV7-2; d_gene: TRBD1; len: 14; CDR3nt: TGTGCCAGCAGCCCCCGACAGGGTAGCAACGAGCAGTACTTC; CDR3aa: CASSPRQGSNEQYF
j_gene: TRBJ2-5; v_gene: TRBV5-1; d_gene: .; len: 13; CDR3nt: TGCGCCAGCAGCGGGGCCGCACCGGAGACCCAGTACTTC; CDR3aa: CASSGAAPETQYF